This entry lists 23 T cell receptor beta chains sequenced from one sample in a study of T cell repertoires in cytomegalovirus infection. TCRdb used MiXCR to reprocess the reads, holding one entry per CDR3 protein. The sample has about 740,000 distinct CDR3 sequences, about a third seen once. Material: PBMCs. These receptors all stem from a human donor in good health (CMV status not recorded). Some clones in this sample may be carry-over from other donors' samples.

A few counts support this clonotype. The V gene is TRBV7-6, the J gene TRBJ2-3; 9 bases align to TRBD1. CDR1 is SGHVS and CDR2 is FNYEAQ in the germline V gene. The CDR3 length is 16 residues. The V and J ends lost 5 bases and 2 bases, in that order; junction bases with no gene match: 8. CDR3 residues: CASSQGQGPTTDTQYF. The CDR3 region has the DNA TGTGCCAGCAGCCAGGGACAGGGCCCTACCACAGATACGCAGTATTTT.

The genes are TRBV5-4 and TRBJ2-3; 8 nucleotides align to TRBD2. From germline, CDR1 is SGHNT and CDR2 YYREEE (reference sequence). Trimming removed 3 bases from V and 4 bases from J; junction bases left unmatched: 10. The CDR3 extends over 16 amino acids. CDR3 bases: TGTGCCAGCAGCTCACGGGAGCGGGAGTTTTCAGATACGCAGTATTTT. Its protein is CASSSREREFSDTQYF.

The chain joins TRBV3-1 to TRBJ2-3, with TRBD2 identical over 9 bases. Germline CDR1 reads LGHDT; CDR2 reads YNNKEL (reference sequence). The V segment lost 4 bases and the J segment 1 base; nucleotides outside the gene matches: 15. The CDR3 is 19 residues long. CDR3 nucleotide sequence: TGTGCCAGCAGCCCCAGTCTGCGGGAGGGCGAGAGGCGCACAGATACGCAGTATTTT. It specifies CASSPSLREGERRTDTQYF.

This clonotype was counted ten times or more. This chain uses TRBV7-8 with TRBJ1-4; 11 bases match TRBD1. From germline, CDR1 is SGHVS and CDR2 FQNEAQ. This CDR3 contains 17 residues. V dropped 2 bases and J dropped 4; count of bases not matched to a gene: 6. The CDR3 bases are TGTGCCAGCAGCTTACGGACAGGGGGCCGAATTAATGAAAAACTGTTTTTT. Amino acids: CASSLRTGGRINEKLFF.

This clonotype was seen many times. The chain links TRBV28 to TRBJ2-3, with 7 bases aligning to TRBD1. CDR1 and CDR2 (germline): MDHEN, SYDVKM. CDR3 length: 15 residues. After removal of 5 bases from V and 0 bases from J, the junction contained 5 bases not matched to a gene. The DNA of the CDR3 is TGTGCCAGCAGTACGGGACAGCGAAGCACAGATACGCAGTATTTT. Translated: CASSTGQRSTDTQYF. The whole variable domain, remainder taken from reference TRBV28 and TRBJ2-3, is DVKVTQSSRYLVKRTGEKVFLECVQDMDHENMFWYRQDPGLGLRLIYFSYDVKMKEKGDIPEGYSVSREKKERFSLILESASTNQTSMYLCASSTGQRSTDTQYFGPGTRLTVL.

This clonotype was counted ten times or more. This chain's CDR3 is CASSLGGGQAMDAFF. CDR3 nucleotide sequence: TGTGCCAGCAGCTTAGGTGGGGGACAGGCGATGGACGCTTTCTTT. The rearrangement links TRBV7-9 to TRBJ1-1; TRBD1 agrees at 8 bases. This CDR3 is built from 15 residues. V gave up 1 base and J gave up 11 bases; unmatched junction bases: 12. CDR1 and CDR2 (germline): SEHNR, FQNEAQ (reference sequence). The whole variable domain, remainder taken from reference TRBV7-9 and TRBJ1-1, is DTGVSQNPRHKITKRGQNVTFRCDPISEHNRLYWYRQTLGQGPEFLTYFQNEAQLEKSRLLSDRFSAERPKGSFSTLEIQRTEQGDSAMYLCASSLGGGQAMDAFFGQGTRLTVV.

The J gene is TRBJ2-1, the V gene TRBV27; 16 bases are a match to TRBD2. CDR3 size: 16 residues. V was pared by 5 bases and J by 8 bases, with 6 bases of the junction left unmatched. Germline CDR1 is MNHEY and CDR2 is SMNVEV (reference sequence). The CDR3 DNA sequence: TGTGCCAGCAGTCGTCCGGGACTAGCGGGGGGGGATGAGCAGTTCTTC. Translated, it gives CASSRPGLAGGDEQFF.

The sample holds many counts of this clonotype. This sequence joins TRBV12-3 or TRBV12-4 and TRBJ2-5, with D perhaps TRBD1 (6 bases). Deletions cut 6 bases from V and 2 bases from J, with 10 bases between. The CDR3 has 13 residues. Here the CDR3 DNA reads TGTGCCAGCAGCCCGACAGGTCAAGAGACCCAGTACTTC. Residues: CASSPTGQETQYF.

This clonotype was observed a handful of times. This chain uses TRBV28 with TRBJ2-7; TRBD1 matches 7 bases. CDR3 length: 14 amino acids. CDR1 is MDHEN and CDR2 is SYDVKM in the germline V gene. V was pared by 2 bases and J by 3 bases, with 4 bases of the junction left unmatched. The CDR3 loop reads CASSLPGQRYEQYF. The CDR3 nucleotides read TGTGCCAGCAGTTTACCGGGACAGCGCTACGAGCAGTACTTC. Full variable domain (rest looked up from reference TRBV28 and TRBJ2-7): DVKVTQSSRYLVKRTGEKVFLECVQDMDHENMFWYRQDPGLGLRLIYFSYDVKMKEKGDIPEGYSVSREKKERFSLILESASTNQTSMYLCASSLPGQRYEQYFGPGTRLTVT.

This clonotype appeared a few times. V usage is TRBV7-8 and J usage is TRBJ1-5; 8 nucleotides line up with TRBD1. The CDR3 spans 16 residues. V lost 5 bases to trimming and J lost 3 bases; unmatched junction nucleotides: 9. Looked up from germline, CDR1 is SGHVS and CDR2 is FQNEAQ. CDR3 bases: TGTGCCAGCAGCCCCAGACAGGGGAGGAACAATCAGCCCCAGCATTTT. Its protein is CASSPRQGRNNQPQHF.

This clonotype has a count of ten or more. The chain carries TRBV7-2 and TRBJ1-1; D ambiguous. Between the trimmed V and J ends, which lost 3 bases and 7 bases, there was a span of 9 bases. The CDR3 contains 12 residues. Per the germline V gene, CDR1 is SGHTA and CDR2 is FQGNSA. This CDR3 is CASSFDSSEAFF. In DNA form, the CDR3 reads TGTGCCAGCAGCTTCGATTCGAGTGAAGCTTTCTTT. Together with reference TRBV7-2 and TRBJ1-1, the CDR3 gives the full variable domain: GAGVSQSPSNKVTEKGKDVELRCDPISGHTALYWYRQSLGQGLEFLIYFQGNSAPDKSGLPSDRFSAERTGGSVSTLTIQRTQQEDSAVYLCASSFDSSEAFFGQGTRLTVV.

The chain is built from TRBV25-1 and TRBJ2-1, with no clear D. The germline CDR1 and CDR2 sequences are MGHDK and SYGVNS. V lost 0 bases and J 10 bases, leaving 10 bases between the germline ends. The CDR3 consists of 13 residues. This chain's CDR3 is CASSEYAFKEQFF. Written as DNA, the CDR3 is TGTGCCAGCAGTGAATACGCATTCAAGGAGCAGTTCTTC.

This clonotype has more than one count but fewer than ten. The chain carries TRBV12-3 or TRBV12-4 and TRBJ2-3; D perhaps matches TRBD1 (5 bases). The CDR3 covers 15 residues. Trimming removed 3 bases from V and 0 bases from J, with 10 bases in between. The CDR3: CASSLTVSSTDTQYF. In DNA form, the CDR3 reads TGTGCCAGCAGTTTGACAGTTTCTAGCACAGATACGCAGTATTTT.

This chain uses TRBV27 with TRBJ1-1; tentative D call: TRBD1 (5 bases). CDR3 length equals 13 residues. The V end lost 8 bases, the J end lost 5 bases, and 15 bases lay between the germline ends. Germline-derived CDR1 and CDR2 are MNHEY and SMNVEV (reference sequence). The CDR3 spells CASGGVKGTEAFF. CDR3 nucleotides: TGTGCCAGCGGTGGGGTCAAGGGGACTGAAGCTTTCTTT.

The chain uses TRBV12-3 or TRBV12-4 and TRBJ2-1; maybe TRBD1 (5 bases). This CDR3 is built from 16 residues. V lost 5 bases and J 8 bases, leaving 22 bases between the germline ends. CDR3 nucleotide sequence: TGTGCCAGCAGTGCCTCCAAGGGGTTAGGTGTCGATGAGCAGTTCTTC. It yields the protein CASSASKGLGVDEQFF.

V usage is TRBV7-4 and J usage is TRBJ2-7; 9 bases fit TRBD1. After removal of 1 base from V and 6 bases from J, the junction contained 7 bases not matched to a gene. The V gene's germline CDR1 is SGHVT and CDR2 SQSDAQ. CDR3 length equals 15 residues. This CDR3 reads CASSLGRTGEGEQYF. CDR3 in DNA: TGTGCCAGCAGCTTAGGGCGGACAGGGGAGGGCGAGCAGTACTTC. Full variable domain (rest looked up from reference TRBV7-4 and TRBJ2-7): GAGVSQSPRYKVAKRGRDVALRCDSISGHVTLYWYRQTLGQGSEVLTYSQSDAQRDKSGRPSGRFSAERPERSVSTLKIQRTEQGDSAVYLCASSLGRTGEGEQYFGPGTRLTVT.

The table lists this clonotype with a few counts. This chain uses TRBV20-1 with TRBJ1-5; 9 bases align to TRBD1. The CDR3 is made up of 17 amino acids. After removal of 2 bases from V and 11 bases from J, the junction contained 19 bases not matched to a gene. Per germline, CDR1 DFQATT and CDR2 SNEGSKA (reference sequence). Written as DNA, the CDR3 is TGCAGTGCTAGAAAACCCGGGACAGGGATGCGTCCGGGGTCCCAGCATTTT. It yields the protein CSARKPGTGMRPGSQHF.

This clonotype was recorded at least ten times. The chain uses TRBV11-1 and TRBJ2-1; D remains ambiguous. Germline lookup yields CDR1 SGHAT and CDR2 FQDESV (reference sequence). Trimming took 1 base from V and 4 from J, leaving 5 bases between them. The CDR3 has 13 amino acids. For the CDR3, the DNA is TGTGCCAGCAGCTTAGACATTTACAATGAGCAGTTCTTC. It yields the protein CASSLDIYNEQFF.

This clonotype has only a few counts. The genes are TRBV12-3 or TRBV12-4 and TRBJ2-2; the D is unclear. This CDR3 has 15 amino acids. V was clipped by 6 bases and J by 1 base, with 12 bases between them. CDR3 residues: CASSPPRVNTGELFF. The CDR3 DNA sequence: TGTGCCAGCAGCCCACCTAGGGTGAACACCGGGGAGCTGTTTTTT.

The chain has TRBV5-5 and TRBJ1-2, with D maybe TRBD1 (6 bases). Germline assignment: CDR1 SGHKS and CDR2 YYEKEE (reference sequence). CDR3 size: 14 residues. Between the trimmed V and J ends, which lost 4 bases and 4 bases, there was a span of 14 bases. The CDR3 is CASSESGTLYGYTF. In DNA, the CDR3 is TGTGCCAGCAGCGAATCCGGGACACTCTATGGCTACACCTTC.

The genes are TRBV4-2 and TRBJ1-5, with a possible D match to TRBD1 (5 bases). The V end lost 1 base, the J end lost 7 bases, and 26 bases lay between the germline ends. CDR1 is LGHNA and CDR2 is YNFKEQ in the germline V gene. The CDR3 extends over 19 amino acids. CDR3 nucleotide sequence: TGTGCCAGCAGCCAAGCTTCCGACAGAAACTCCCGGGGATTACAGCCCCAGCATTTT. Protein sequence: CASSQASDRNSRGLQPQHF.

The chain couples TRBV27 to TRBJ1-5, with a tentative D call TRBD1 (6 bases). This CDR3 contains 14 residues. V gave up 5 bases and J gave up 5 bases, with 13 bases separating them. Germline lookup yields CDR1 MNHEY and CDR2 SMNVEV (reference sequence). This CDR3 reads CASSPSQGYQPQHF. CDR3 DNA sequence: TGTGCCAGCAGTCCATCACAGGGATATCAGCCCCAGCATTTT.

With respect to this clonotype: Without the conserved terminal phenylalanine or tryptophan, this CDR3 likely stems from a read error. The chain recombines TRBV2 with TRBJ2-5; D may be TRBD2 (6 bases). Trimming removed 6 bases from V and 5 bases from J, with 25 bases in between. Germline V CDR1 and CDR2: SNHLY, FYNNEI. The CDR3 totals 17 residues. CDR3 in DNA: TGTGCCAGCAGAAGACGAGGGCGCGGGGTAGCGTCGGAGACCCAGTACTGC. This gives the protein CASRRRGRGVASETQYC.